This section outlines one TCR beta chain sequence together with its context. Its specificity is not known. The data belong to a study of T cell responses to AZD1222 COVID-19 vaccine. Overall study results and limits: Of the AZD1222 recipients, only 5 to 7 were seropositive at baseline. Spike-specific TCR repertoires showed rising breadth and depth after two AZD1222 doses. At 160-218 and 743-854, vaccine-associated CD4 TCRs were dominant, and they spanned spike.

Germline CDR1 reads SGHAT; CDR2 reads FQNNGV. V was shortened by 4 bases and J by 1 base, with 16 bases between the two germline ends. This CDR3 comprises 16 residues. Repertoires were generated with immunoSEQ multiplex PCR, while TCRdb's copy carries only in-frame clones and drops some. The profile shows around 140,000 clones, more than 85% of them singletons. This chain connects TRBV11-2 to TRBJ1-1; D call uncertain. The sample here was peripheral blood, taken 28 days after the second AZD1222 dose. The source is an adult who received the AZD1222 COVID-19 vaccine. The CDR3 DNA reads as TGTGCCAGCAGCTCTTCAAGCCAGGATCCGAACACTGAAGCTTTCTTT. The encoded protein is CASSSSSQDPNTEAFF.